This T cell receptor beta chain originates from a study of the immune and genomic landscape of osteosarcoma. Study as a whole: Median age at diagnosis was approximately 27 years, range roughly 5-85.

Notes on this clone: The antigen is not known.

Broader study findings: Roughly 5 repertoires, each under 100 clonotypes, were dominated by one hyperexpanded clone.

Repertoires were generated with immunoSEQ multiplex PCR, while TCRdb's copy carries only in-frame clones and drops some. The top ten clones hold 25% to 35% of a sample with hundreds of clones, 67% of them seen once. Germline V CDR1 and CDR2: MNHEY, SVGAGI. CDR3 length equals 13 residues. After removal of 7 bases from V and 4 bases from J, the junction contained 5 bases not matched to a gene. The chain has TRBV6-5 and TRBJ2-7, with TRBD1 identical over 9 bases. The sequenced material came from primary tumor tissue from the humerus. This clonotype was sampled from a woman in her sixties or seventies with osteosarcoma. CDR3 region: CASKPGQGYEQYF. CDR3 nucleotides: TGTGCCAGCAAACCGGGACAGGGTTACGAGCAGTACTTC.